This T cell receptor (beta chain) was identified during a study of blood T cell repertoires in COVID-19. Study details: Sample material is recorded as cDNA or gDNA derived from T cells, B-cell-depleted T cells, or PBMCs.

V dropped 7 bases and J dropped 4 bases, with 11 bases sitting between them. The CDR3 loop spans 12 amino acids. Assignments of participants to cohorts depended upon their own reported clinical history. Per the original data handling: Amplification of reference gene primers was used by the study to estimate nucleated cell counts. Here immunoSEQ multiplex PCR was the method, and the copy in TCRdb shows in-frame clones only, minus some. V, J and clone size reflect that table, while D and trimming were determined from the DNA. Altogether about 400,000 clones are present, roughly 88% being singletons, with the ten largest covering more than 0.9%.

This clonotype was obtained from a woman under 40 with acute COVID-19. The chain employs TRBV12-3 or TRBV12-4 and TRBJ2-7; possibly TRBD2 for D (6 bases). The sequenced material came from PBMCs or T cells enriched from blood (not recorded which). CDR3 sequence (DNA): TGTGCCAGCACCTATGGGGGGTACGAGCAGTACTTC. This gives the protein CASTYGGYEQYF.